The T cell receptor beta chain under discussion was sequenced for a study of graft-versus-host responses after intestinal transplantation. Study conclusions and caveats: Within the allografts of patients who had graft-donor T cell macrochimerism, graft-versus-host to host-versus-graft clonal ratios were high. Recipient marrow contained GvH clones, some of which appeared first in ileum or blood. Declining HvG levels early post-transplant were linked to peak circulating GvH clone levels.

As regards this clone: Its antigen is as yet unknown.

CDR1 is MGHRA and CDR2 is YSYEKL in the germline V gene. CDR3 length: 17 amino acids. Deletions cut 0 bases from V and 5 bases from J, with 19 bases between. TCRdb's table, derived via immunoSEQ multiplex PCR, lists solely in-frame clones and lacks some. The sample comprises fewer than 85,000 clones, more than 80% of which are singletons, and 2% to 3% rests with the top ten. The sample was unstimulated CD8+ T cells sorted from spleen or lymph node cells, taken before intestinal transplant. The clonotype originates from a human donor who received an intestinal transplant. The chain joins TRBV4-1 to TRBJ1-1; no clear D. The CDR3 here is CASSQDFWFPGRTEAFF. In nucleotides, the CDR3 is TGCGCCAGCAGCCAAGATTTTTGGTTTCCGGGTAGGACTGAAGCTTTCTTT.